This TCR beta chain emerged from a study of cytomegalovirus exposure and HLA in healthy donors. About the study: Early released data had about 80 million unique TCRs, all coming from HLA-typed donors.

Vbeta (60) and Jbeta (13) primers were used in the PCR. The protocol was immunoSEQ multiplex PCR, while the TCRdb copy is restricted to in-frame clones and leaves out a portion. The repertoire includes 150,000 to 200,000 clones, 81% of them detected once, and around 1.9% sits in the top ten. V gave up 4 bases and J gave up 6 bases, with 13 bases separating them. The CDR3 is 14 amino acids. Per the germline V gene, CDR1 is SGHNT and CDR2 is YYREEE (reference sequence). The sample taken for sequencing was PBMCs. This TCR derives from a man aged 18 to 30 in good health and CMV-seronegative. The V and J genes are TRBV5-4 and TRBJ1-4, with D maybe TRBD1 (6 bases). For the CDR3, the DNA is TGTGCCAGCAGCACACAGACAGGATATGAAAAACTGTTTTTT. The encoded protein is CASSTQTGYEKLFF.